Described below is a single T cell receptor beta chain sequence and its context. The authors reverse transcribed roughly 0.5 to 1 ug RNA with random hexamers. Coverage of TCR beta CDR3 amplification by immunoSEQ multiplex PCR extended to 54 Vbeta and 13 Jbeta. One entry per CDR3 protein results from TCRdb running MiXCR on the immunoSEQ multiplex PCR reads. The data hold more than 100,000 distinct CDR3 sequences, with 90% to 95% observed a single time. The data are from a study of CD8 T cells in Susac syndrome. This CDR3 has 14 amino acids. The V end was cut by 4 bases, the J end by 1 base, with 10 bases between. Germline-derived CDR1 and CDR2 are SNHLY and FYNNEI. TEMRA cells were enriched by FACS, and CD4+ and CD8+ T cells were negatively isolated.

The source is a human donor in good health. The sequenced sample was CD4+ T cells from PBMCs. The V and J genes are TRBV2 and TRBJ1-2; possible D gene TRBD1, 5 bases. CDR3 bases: TGTGCCAGCAGTGGGGGGGAAATTAACTATGGCTACACCTTC. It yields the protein CASSGGEINYGYTF.